The clone carrying this T cell receptor beta chain has more than one count but fewer than ten. Its antigen is not identified. Sample time point: newly diagnosed GD, antithyroid drugs for less than 3 months. Isolated PBMC RNA provided the starting material for the TCR library. Patients all came to the study from an endocrinology department in Xi'an, China. This entry belongs to a study of regulatory T cells in long-lasting Graves disease. General study points: More public clonotypes were shared by persistent patients (fewer than 3,000) than by new patients (approximately 1,000). Preferential use of TRBV28, TRBJ1-2 and TRBJ2-5 was seen in persistent disease.

With iRepertoire HTBI primers and Arm-PCR of CDR3 regions, TCR beta libraries were built. TCRdb re-analysed the multiplex PCR reads in MiXCR, keeping a single row per CDR3 protein. The sample yields hundreds of thousands of distinct CDR3 sequences, less than 20% seen once. The CDR3 is 13 residues long. V lost 1 base, J lost 5 bases, and 9 bases lay in between. Germline CDR1 reads DFQATT; CDR2 reads SNEGSKA (reference sequence). These sequences were also reported in another study, on T cells in Graves' hyperthyroidism and ophthalmopathy. That paper states: Patients aged 18 to 65 had newly diagnosed hyperthyroidism lasting under 2 months.

The sequenced sample was peripheral blood mononuclear cells (PBMCs), obtained at new diagnosis, from a patient treated with antithyroid drugs. The chain has TRBV20-1 and TRBJ2-1, with D perhaps TRBD2 (6 bases). The TCR sequence derives from a woman in her twenties or thirties with Graves disease. DNA of the CDR3: TGCAGTGCTAGAGGACTAGGGAACAATGAGCAGTTCTTC. Protein product: CSARGLGNNEQFF.